This is a list of T cell receptor beta chains from one sample in a study of radiation and T cells in renal cell carcinoma. The protocol was immunoSEQ multiplex PCR, while the TCRdb copy is restricted to in-frame clones and leaves out a portion. This sample carries about 49,000 clones, 75% to 90% of them seen once, and the ten largest clones take around 29%. The specimen was blood, collected from a patient whose treatment included radiotherapy and nephrectomy. Receptors originate from an older woman with renal cell carcinoma. Each CDR3 is given with its conserved first and last residue. D genes are given only for firm matches. Rows may omit the clone size; those that give it use once, few, many or a size class.

size: -
J: TRBJ2-3
D: -
V: TRBV5-1
DNA: TGCGCCAGCAGTATTGGATCCGATACGCAGTATTTT
CDR3: CASSIGSDTQYF

size: -
J: TRBJ2-2
D: -
V: TRBV29-1
DNA: TGCAGCGGGGGAGAGACAGGCGGGGAGCTGTTTTTT
CDR3: CSGGETGGELFF

size: -
J: TRBJ2-5
D: TRBD1
V: TRBV7-2
DNA: TGTGCCAGCAGCTCCTGGGACAGGGTGGGCGAGACCCAGTACTTC
CDR3: CASSSWDRVGETQYF

size: few
J: TRBJ1-5
D: TRBD1
V: TRBV7-8
DNA: TGTGCCAGCAGTCGGACAGGGGGCCATCAGCCCCAGCATTTT
CDR3: CASSRTGGHQPQHF

size: -
J: TRBJ2-6
D: -
V: TRBV6-1
DNA: TGTGCCAGCAGTGATACAGGGTTCACTGGGGCCAACGTCCTGACTTTC
CDR3: CASSDTGFTGANVLTF

size: -
J: TRBJ2-3
D: -
V: TRBV20-1
DNA: TGCAGTGCTAGCCTTATGCGCTCGCAGTATTTT
CDR3: CSASLMRSQYF

size: -
J: TRBJ2-1
D: -
V: TRBV5-1
DNA: TGCGCCAGCAGCTTATCGACTAGGAGCTCCTACAATGAGCAGTTCTTC
CDR3: CASSLSTRSSYNEQFF

size: -
J: TRBJ1-2
D: -
V: TRBV6-1
DNA: TGTGCCAGCAGTGATTATATGTCTTTGGGCTACACCTTC
CDR3: CASSDYMSLGYTF

size: -
J: TRBJ2-3
D: -
V: TRBV27
DNA: TGTGCCAGCAGTTTTATAGGGACCACAGATACGCAGTATTTT
CDR3: CASSFIGTTDTQYF

size: -
J: TRBJ2-7
D: TRBD2
V: TRBV7-8
DNA: TGTGCCAGCAGCCCCACTAGCGGGGGATTCTCCTACGAGCAGTACTTC
CDR3: CASSPTSGGFSYEQYF

size: -
J: TRBJ1-4
D: -
V: TRBV2
DNA: TGTGCCAGCAGAACCCTATCAACTAATGAAAAACTGTTTTTT
CDR3: CASRTLSTNEKLFF

size: many
J: TRBJ2-7
D: -
V: TRBV28
DNA: TGTGCCAGCAGTTTAACCCCCGCCTTCGAGCAGTACTTC
CDR3: CASSLTPAFEQYF

size: -
J: TRBJ2-3
D: TRBD2
V: TRBV5-1
DNA: TGCGCCAGCAGCCTCGGGACTAGCGGGGGGCCCAGCACAGATACGCAGTATTTT
CDR3: CASSLGTSGGPSTDTQYF

size: -
J: TRBJ2-5
D: -
V: TRBV5-5
DNA: TGTGCCAGCAGCCCTCGCAGGGACCAAGAGACCCAGTACTTC
CDR3: CASSPRRDQETQYF

size: -
J: TRBJ2-5
D: -
V: TRBV4-1
DNA: TGCGCCAGCAGCCAAGGGGGTCGGGGGCCGGTAGAGACCCAGTACTTC
CDR3: CASSQGGRGPVETQYF

size: -
J: TRBJ2-7
D: TRBD2
V: TRBV5-1
DNA: TGCGCCAGCAGCCCCGGGGGGGGTAGGTACGAGCAGTACTTC
CDR3: CASSPGGGRYEQYF

size: -
J: TRBJ2-5
D: -
V: TRBV7-9
DNA: TGTGCCAGCAGCTTCGGACTGGATATTGAAGAGACCCAGTACTTC
CDR3: CASSFGLDIEETQYF

size: once
J: TRBJ2-6
D: -
V: TRBV4-3
DNA: TGCGCCAGCAGCCAAGCGGCTGGGGCTGGGGCCAACGTCCTGACTTTC
CDR3: CASSQAAGAGANVLTF

size: -
J: TRBJ1-4
D: -
V: TRBV5-8
DNA: TGTGCCAGCAGCACAGGGTTAAGTAATGAAAAACTGTTTTTT
CDR3: CASSTGLSNEKLFF